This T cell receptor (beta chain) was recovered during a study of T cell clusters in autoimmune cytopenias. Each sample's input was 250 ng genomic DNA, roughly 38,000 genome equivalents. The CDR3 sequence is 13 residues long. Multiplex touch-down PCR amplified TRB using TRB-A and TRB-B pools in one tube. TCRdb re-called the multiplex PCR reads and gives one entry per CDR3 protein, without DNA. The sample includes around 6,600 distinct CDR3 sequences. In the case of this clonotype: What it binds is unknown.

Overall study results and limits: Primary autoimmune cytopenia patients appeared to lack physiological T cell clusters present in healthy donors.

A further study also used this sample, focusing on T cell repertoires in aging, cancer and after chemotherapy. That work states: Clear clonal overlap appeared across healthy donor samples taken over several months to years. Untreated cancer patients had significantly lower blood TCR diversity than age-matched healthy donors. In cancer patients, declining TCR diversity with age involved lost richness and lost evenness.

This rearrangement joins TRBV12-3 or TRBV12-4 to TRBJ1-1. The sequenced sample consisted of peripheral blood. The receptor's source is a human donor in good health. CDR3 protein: CASSPHENTEAFF.